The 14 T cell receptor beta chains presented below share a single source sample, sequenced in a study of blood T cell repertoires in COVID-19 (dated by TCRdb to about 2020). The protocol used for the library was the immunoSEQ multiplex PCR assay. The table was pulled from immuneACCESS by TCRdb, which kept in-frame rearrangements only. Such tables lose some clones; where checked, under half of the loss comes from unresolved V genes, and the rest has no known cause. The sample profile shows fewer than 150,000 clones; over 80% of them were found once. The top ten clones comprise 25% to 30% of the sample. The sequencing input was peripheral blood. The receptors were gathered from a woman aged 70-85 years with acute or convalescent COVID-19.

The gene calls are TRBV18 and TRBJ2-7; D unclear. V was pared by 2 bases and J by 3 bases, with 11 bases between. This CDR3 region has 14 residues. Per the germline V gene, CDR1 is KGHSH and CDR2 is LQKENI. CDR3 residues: CASSPSRIDYEQYF. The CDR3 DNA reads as TGTGCCAGCTCACCAAGCAGGATAGACTACGAGCAGTACTTC.

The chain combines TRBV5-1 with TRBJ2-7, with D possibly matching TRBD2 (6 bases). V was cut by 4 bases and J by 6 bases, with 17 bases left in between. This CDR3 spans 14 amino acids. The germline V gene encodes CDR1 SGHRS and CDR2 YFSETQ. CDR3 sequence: CASSQPSRDSEQYF. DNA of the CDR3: TGCGCCAGCAGCCAGCCGAGCCGGGACTCCGAGCAGTACTTC.

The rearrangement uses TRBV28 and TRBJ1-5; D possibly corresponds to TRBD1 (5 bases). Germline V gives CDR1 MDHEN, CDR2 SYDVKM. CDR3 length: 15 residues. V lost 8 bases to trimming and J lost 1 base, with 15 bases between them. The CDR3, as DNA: TGTGCCAGCGGTTCTGGGGGGGGGAGCAATCAGCCCCAGCATTTT. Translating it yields CASGSGGGSNQPQHF.

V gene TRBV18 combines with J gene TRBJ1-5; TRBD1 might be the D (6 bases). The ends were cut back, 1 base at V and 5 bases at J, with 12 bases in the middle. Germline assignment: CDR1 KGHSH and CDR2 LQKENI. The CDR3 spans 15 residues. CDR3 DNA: TGTGCCAGCTCACCACGACAGGCCGTTGATCAGCCCCAGCATTTT. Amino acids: CASSPRQAVDQPQHF.

In nucleotides, the CDR3 is TGTGCCAGCAGCCCCGGCACAGGGGGCTTCATGAACACTGAAGCTTTCTTT. It codes for CASSPGTGGFMNTEAFF. This chain joins TRBV5-4 and TRBJ1-1; TRBD1 agrees at 9 bases. Germline loops: CDR1 SGHNT, CDR2 YYREEE (reference sequence). CDR3 length: 17 residues. V lost 4 bases and J lost 0; bases outside the gene matches: 10. The full variable domain, completed using reference TRBV5-4 and TRBJ1-1, is ETGVTQSPTHLIKTRGQQVTLRCSSQSGHNTVSWYQQALGQGPQFIFQYYREEENGRGNFPPRFSGLQFPNYSSELNVNALELDDSALYLCASSPGTGGFMNTEAFFGQGTRLTVV.

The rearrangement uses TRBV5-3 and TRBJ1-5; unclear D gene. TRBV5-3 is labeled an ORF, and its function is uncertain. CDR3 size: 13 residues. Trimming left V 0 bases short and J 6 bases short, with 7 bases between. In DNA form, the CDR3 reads TGTGCCAGAAGCTTGGCCTTGAGTCAGCCCCAGCATTTT. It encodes CARSLALSQPQHF.

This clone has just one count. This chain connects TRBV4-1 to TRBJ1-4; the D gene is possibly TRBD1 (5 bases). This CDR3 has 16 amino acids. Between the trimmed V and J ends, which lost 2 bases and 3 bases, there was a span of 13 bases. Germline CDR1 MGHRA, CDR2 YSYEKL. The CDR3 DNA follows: TGCGCCAGCAGCCAATCCCAGGGTGCGGCTAATGAAAAACTGTTTTTT. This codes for CASSQSQGAANEKLFF.

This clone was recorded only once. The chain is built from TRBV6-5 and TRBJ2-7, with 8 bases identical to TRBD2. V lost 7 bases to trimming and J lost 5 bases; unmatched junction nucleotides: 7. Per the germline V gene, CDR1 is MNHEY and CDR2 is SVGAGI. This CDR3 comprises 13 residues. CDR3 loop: CASTAGGSDEQYF. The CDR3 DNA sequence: TGTGCCAGCACCGCGGGGGGTTCCGACGAGCAGTACTTC.

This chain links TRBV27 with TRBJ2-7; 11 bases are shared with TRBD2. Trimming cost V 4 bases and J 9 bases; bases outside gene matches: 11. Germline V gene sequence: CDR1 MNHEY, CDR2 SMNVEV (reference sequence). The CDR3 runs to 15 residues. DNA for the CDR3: TGTGCCAGCAGTTCTACTAGCGGGGGAACTCGCGTGCAGTACTTC. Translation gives CASSSTSGGTRVQYF.

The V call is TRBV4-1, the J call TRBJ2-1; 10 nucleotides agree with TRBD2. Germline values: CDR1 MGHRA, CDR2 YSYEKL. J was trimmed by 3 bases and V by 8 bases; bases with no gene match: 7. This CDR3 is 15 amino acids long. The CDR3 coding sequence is TGCGCCAGCTCCCTAGGACTAGCGGTCTACAATGAGCAGTTCTTC. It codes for CASSLGLAVYNEQFF.

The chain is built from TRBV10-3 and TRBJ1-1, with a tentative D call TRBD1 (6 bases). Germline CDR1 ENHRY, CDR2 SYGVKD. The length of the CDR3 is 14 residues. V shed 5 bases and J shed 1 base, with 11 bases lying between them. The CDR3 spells CAISTGNPNTEAFF. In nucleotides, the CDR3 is TGTGCCATCAGTACAGGGAATCCGAACACTGAAGCTTTCTTT.

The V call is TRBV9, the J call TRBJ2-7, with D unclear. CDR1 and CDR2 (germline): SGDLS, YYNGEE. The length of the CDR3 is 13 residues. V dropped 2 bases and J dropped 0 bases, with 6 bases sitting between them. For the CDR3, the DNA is TGTGCCAGCAGCGTGGCCAACTCCTACGAGCAGTACTTC. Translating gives CASSVANSYEQYF.

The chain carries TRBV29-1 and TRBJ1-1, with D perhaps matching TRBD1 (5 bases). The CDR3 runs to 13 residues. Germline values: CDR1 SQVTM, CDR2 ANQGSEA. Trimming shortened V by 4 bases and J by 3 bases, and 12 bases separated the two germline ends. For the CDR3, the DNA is TGCAGCGTTGGAGGCGGGACGTACACTGAAGCTTTCTTT. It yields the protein CSVGGGTYTEAFF.

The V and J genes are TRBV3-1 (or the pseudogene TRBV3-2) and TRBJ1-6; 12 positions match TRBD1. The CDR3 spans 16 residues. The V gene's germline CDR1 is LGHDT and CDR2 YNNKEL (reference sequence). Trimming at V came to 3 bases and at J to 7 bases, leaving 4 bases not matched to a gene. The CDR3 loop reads CASSHSGTGGNSPLHF. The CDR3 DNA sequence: TGTGCCAGCAGCCATTCCGGGACAGGGGGCAATTCACCCCTCCACTTT.